The 27 T cell receptor beta chains presented below share a single source sample, sequenced in a study of shared clonotypes between healthy human individuals (dated by TCRdb to the early 2020s). Library generation was performed with the immunoSEQ multiplex PCR assay. The table was pulled from immuneACCESS by TCRdb, which kept in-frame rearrangements only. Such tables lose some clones; where checked, under half of the loss comes from unresolved V genes, and the rest has no known cause. This sample is represented by just over 2,000,000 clones; about 95% of them were singletons. Of the sample, more than 0.1% falls within the top ten clones. The sequencing sample was made of naive CD4+ T cells sorted from blood. Interpreted using the paper, the cell subset or site label stands for: CD45RA+ positively selected. The receptor source for this set is a man younger than 30 in good health.

The rearrangement links TRBV11-2 to TRBJ1-4; D is ambiguous. The V end lost 1 base, the J end lost 5 bases, and 14 bases lay between the germline ends. This CDR3 contains 16 residues. CDR1 and CDR2 from the germline V gene are SGHAT and FQNNGV. The CDR3 DNA is TGTGCCAGCAGCTTAGGATTCGTCACATCAAATGAAAAACTGTTTTTT. The encoded protein is CASSLGFVTSNEKLFF.

The chain combines TRBV9 with TRBJ2-5; D call uncertain. CDR1 and CDR2 from the germline V gene are SGDLS and YYNGEE. V lost 0 bases to trimming and J lost 9 bases, with 12 bases between them. The CDR3 spans 13 residues. DNA of the CDR3: TGTGCCAGCAGCGTAGTGGAGAGTGGGGCCCAGTACTTC. Protein sequence: CASSVVESGAQYF. Together with reference TRBV9 and TRBJ2-5, the CDR3 gives the full variable domain: DSGVTQTPKHLITATGQRVTLRCSPRSGDLSVYWYQQSLDQGLQFLIQYYNGEERAKGNILERFSAQQFPDLHSELNLSSLELGDSALYFCASSVVESGAQYFGPGTRLLVL.

The rearrangement uses TRBV30 and TRBJ2-2; 7 bases line up with TRBD1. With 1 base clipped from V and 6 bases from J, the junction kept 5 bases outside the gene matches. Germline CDR1 GTSNPN, CDR2 SVGIG (reference sequence). There are 14 residues in the CDR3. CDR3: CAWSGQGMPGELFF. CDR3 nucleotide sequence: TGTGCCTGGAGTGGACAGGGCATGCCCGGGGAGCTGTTTTTT.

The J gene is TRBJ1-5, the V gene TRBV10-2; tentatively, D is TRBD1 (5 bases). There are 13 residues in the CDR3. Germline V lookup: CDR1 WSHSY, CDR2 SAAADI. Trimming stripped 5 bases from V and 4 bases from J, with 9 bases between. The DNA for the CDR3 is TGCGCCAGCAGTTCTCAGGGTAATCAGCCCCAGCATTTT. This codes for CASSSQGNQPQHF.

The chain carries TRBV30 and TRBJ2-3, with TRBD1 matching over 9 bases. Germline CDR1 is GTSNPN and CDR2 is SVGIG (reference sequence). Trimming cost V 3 bases and J 3 bases; bases outside gene matches: 4. CDR3 size: 14 residues. The CDR3, as DNA: TGTGCCTGGAGCCTGACAGGGGGAACAGATACGCAGTATTTT. Protein product: CAWSLTGGTDTQYF.

V gene TRBV5-6 combines with J gene TRBJ2-5; D call uncertain. Germline values: CDR1 SGHDT, CDR2 YYEEEE. The CDR3 covers 13 residues. Trimming took 0 bases from V and 6 from J, leaving 9 bases between them. The CDR3 nucleotides are TGTGCCAGCAGCTTGGGCACGGATAAGACCCAGTACTTC. This codes for CASSLGTDKTQYF.

The V call is TRBV10-3, the J call TRBJ2-3; D is possibly TRBD1 (5 bases). Germline CDR1 reads ENHRY; CDR2 reads SYGVKD. The CDR3 length is 14 residues. V lost 0 bases and J lost 4, with 8 bases in between. The CDR3 coding sequence is TGTGCCATCAGTGAGTCCCAGGGCCCAGATACGCAGTATTTT. Encoded protein: CAISESQGPDTQYF.

This sequence joins TRBV2 and TRBJ2-1, with D possibly TRBD2 on 6 matching bases. Germline values: CDR1 SNHLY, CDR2 FYNNEI. The V end was cut by 2 bases, the J end by 1 base, with 6 bases between. The CDR3 spans 14 residues. CDR3 residues: CASSELASYNEQFF. The CDR3 region has the DNA TGTGCCAGCAGTGAACTAGCGTCCTACAATGAGCAGTTCTTC. The whole variable domain, filled in from reference TRBV2 and TRBJ2-1, reads EPEVTQTPSHQVTQMGQEVILRCVPISNHLYFYWYRQILGQKVEFLVSFYNNEISEKSEIFDDQFSVERPDGSNFTLKIRSTKLEDSAMYFCASSELASYNEQFFGPGTRLTVL.

V gene TRBV7-9 combines with J gene TRBJ1-4, with D tentatively TRBD1 (5 bases). Per germline, CDR1 SEHNR and CDR2 FQNEAQ (reference sequence). Trimming took off 5 bases at V and 8 bases at J, with 12 bases between the two ends. CDR3 size: 13 residues. CDR3 DNA sequence: TGTGCCAGCAGCCTCAGGGTGGAGGAAAAACTGTTTTTT. Its translation: CASSLRVEEKLFF.

CDR3 nucleotides: TGTGCCAGCAGCTCCCAGGCTGGGACTAGCTACGAGCAGTACTTC. It translates to CASSSQAGTSYEQYF. The chain is built from TRBV12-1 and TRBJ2-7; the DNA was not compared with TRBD2, the D call given in the table. TRBV12-1 is a listed pseudogene. CDR3 size: 15 residues.

V and J are TRBV10-3 and TRBJ2-7, with a possible D match to TRBD1 (6 bases). Germline assignment: CDR1 ENHRY and CDR2 SYGVKD. V shed 1 base and J shed 3 bases, with 10 bases lying between them. This CDR3 contains 14 residues. The CDR3 DNA reads TGTGCCATCAGTGAGTATGAAGGGGGCTACGAGCAGTACTTC. Protein: CAISEYEGGYEQYF.

This sequence joins TRBV15 and TRBJ2-3; 10 nucleotides match TRBD1. This CDR3 comprises 17 residues. Germline trimming cut 1 base from V and 3 bases from J; bases unmatched to any gene: 7. Germline CDR1 LNHNV, CDR2 YYDKDF (reference sequence). CDR3 amino acids: CATSRVGQGMGTDTQYF. DNA of the CDR3: TGTGCCACCAGCAGAGTGGGACAGGGGATGGGGACAGATACGCAGTATTTT.

The chain couples TRBV18 to TRBJ2-4; D possibly corresponds to TRBD1 (5 bases). CDR1 is KGHSH and CDR2 is LQKENI in the germline V gene. The V and J ends lost 3 bases and 6 bases respectively, with 9 bases between them. CDR3 length equals 13 residues. The CDR3 DNA reads TGTGCCAGCTCACCGACGACAGTAAACATTCAGTACTTC. It codes for CASSPTTVNIQYF. The whole variable domain, remainder taken from reference TRBV18 and TRBJ2-4, is NAGVMQNPRHLVRRRGQEARLRCSPMKGHSHVYWYRQLPEEGLKFMVYLQKENIIDESGMPKERFSAEFPKEGPSILRIQQVVRGDSAAYFCASSPTTVNIQYFGAGTRLSVL.

The chain couples TRBV28 to TRBJ2-1, with D possibly matching TRBD1 (7 bases). This CDR3 region has 16 residues. The germline gives CDR1 MDHEN, CDR2 SYDVKM. Deletions cut 10 bases from V and 3 bases from J, with 22 bases between. CDR3 region: CATLGPGGTHYNEQFF. CDR3 DNA sequence: TGTGCCACGTTGGGCCCAGGGGGGACCCACTACAATGAGCAGTTCTTC.

The rearrangement uses TRBV7-2 and TRBJ2-3, with D unresolved. Trimming left V 9 bases short and J 2 bases short, with 9 bases between. The CDR3 loop spans 12 amino acids. Germline assignment: CDR1 SGHTA and CDR2 FQGNSA. The CDR3 coding sequence is TGTGCCAGTGCGTCACTCACAGATACGCAGTATTTT. As protein: CASASLTDTQYF.

The chain carries TRBV19 and TRBJ1-2; TRBD1 matches at 12 bases. V was pared by 1 base and J by 2 bases, with 2 bases of the junction left unmatched. This CDR3 is 16 amino acids long. CDR1 LNHDA and CDR2 SQIVND come from the germline V gene (reference sequence). The CDR3 region has the DNA TGTGCCAGTAGTATAGTGGGGACAGGGGGCAACTATGGCTACACCTTC. This gives the protein CASSIVGTGGNYGYTF.

The rearrangement joins TRBV30 to TRBJ2-5; D ambiguous. Trimming took off 3 bases at V and 5 bases at J, with 7 bases between the two ends. This CDR3 region has 11 residues. Germline CDR1 GTSNPN, CDR2 SVGIG (reference sequence). The CDR3 loop reads CAWRLAETQYF. The CDR3 nucleotides read TGTGCCTGGAGATTGGCGGAGACCCAGTACTTC.

The V gene is TRBV6-5, the J gene TRBJ2-3; D not resolved. CDR1 is MNHEY and CDR2 is SVGAGI in the germline V gene. The germline V and J ends were trimmed by 2 bases and 1 base, with 13 bases remaining between them. The CDR3 is 16 residues long. CDR3 coding DNA: TGTGCCAGCAGTTACAGCGCAGCCGAACGCACAGATACGCAGTATTTT. Amino acid sequence: CASSYSAAERTDTQYF.

The chain employs TRBV2 and TRBJ2-4, with unresolved D. With 5 bases removed from V and 0 bases from J, the gap between germline ends came to 20 bases. CDR1 SNHLY and CDR2 FYNNEI come from the germline V gene. This CDR3 spans 18 amino acids. CDR3 sequence reads: CASSPYFTSEVAKNIQYF. CDR3 nucleotide sequence: TGTGCCAGCAGTCCTTATTTTACGAGTGAGGTAGCCAAAAACATTCAGTACTTC.

The V and J genes are TRBV30 and TRBJ1-4; D gene ambiguous. Germline V lookup: CDR1 GTSNPN, CDR2 SVGIG (reference sequence). V lost 0 bases and J 13 bases, leaving 15 bases between the germline ends. This CDR3 is 13 amino acids long. The CDR3 sequence is CAWSVREGAGLFF. DNA of the CDR3: TGTGCCTGGAGTGTGAGGGAGGGAGCCGGACTGTTTTTT.

The V call is TRBV5-1, the J call TRBJ2-1; 9 bases are shared with TRBD1. Germline CDR1 reads SGHRS; CDR2 reads YFSETQ. The CDR3 contains 16 residues. Trimming removed 4 bases from V and 2 bases from J; junction bases left unmatched: 7. The CDR3 spells CASSPPGQGPYNEQFF. CDR3 DNA: TGCGCCAGCAGCCCGCCGGGACAGGGTCCCTACAATGAGCAGTTCTTC.

This chain uses TRBV5-4 with TRBJ2-5; TRBD2 matches 9 bases. CDR1 SGHNT and CDR2 YYREEE come from the germline V gene (reference sequence). This CDR3 has 13 residues. Germline trimming cut 4 bases from V and 5 bases from J; bases unmatched to any gene: 3. The CDR3 region is CASSHSGGETQYF. In nucleotides, the CDR3 is TGTGCCAGCAGCCATAGCGGGGGTGAGACCCAGTACTTC. The variable domain in full, with the rest retrieved from reference TRBV5-4 and TRBJ2-5, is ETGVTQSPTHLIKTRGQQVTLRCSSQSGHNTVSWYQQALGQGPQFIFQYYREEENGRGNFPPRFSGLQFPNYSSELNVNALELDDSALYLCASSHSGGETQYFGPGTRLLVL.

Comments on this clone: Distinct nucleotide sequences in the sample also encode this CDR3. The V call is TRBV6-5, the J call TRBJ2-3; 11 nucleotides match TRBD1. The CDR3 contains 15 residues. V trimming: 4 bases; J trimming: 3 bases; junction bases outside the gene matches: 3. CDR1 is MNHEY, CDR2 SVGAGI, per germline. The CDR3 loop is CASSSRDRGTDTQYF. The DNA for the CDR3 is TGTGCCAGCAGTTCCCGGGACAGGGGGACAGATACGCAGTATTTT.

The V gene is TRBV2, the J gene TRBJ1-1; no reliable D call. CDR1 is SNHLY and CDR2 is FYNNEI in the germline V gene. Between the trimmed V and J ends, which lost 6 bases and 0 bases, there was a span of 8 bases. The CDR3 is 13 amino acids. CDR3 sequence: CASRSDMNTEAFF. DNA of the CDR3: TGTGCCAGCAGGTCAGATATGAACACTGAAGCTTTCTTT.

The chain employs TRBV18 and TRBJ1-5; D unclear. Trimming took 0 bases from V and 4 from J, leaving 16 bases between them. The CDR3 is 17 amino acids. The germline V gene encodes CDR1 KGHSH and CDR2 LQKENI. DNA of the CDR3: TGTGCCAGCTCACCACCAATCCTATCGTACCCGAATCAGCCCCAGCATTTT. Translated, it gives CASSPPILSYPNQPQHF.

The J gene is TRBJ1-2, the V gene TRBV4-1, with a tentative D call TRBD1 (5 bases). The CDR3 runs 15 residues. Germline V gene lookup returns CDR1 MGHRA and CDR2 YSYEKL. V shed 4 bases and J shed 1 base, with 13 bases lying between them. The chain's CDR3 is CASSRDVSLNYGYTF. CDR3 sequence (DNA): TGCGCCAGCAGCCGGGACGTGAGTCTTAACTATGGCTACACCTTC.

The CDR3 reads CASRMGLAGNYEQYF. CDR3 bases: TGTGCCAGCAGAATGGGACTAGCGGGGAACTACGAGCAGTACTTC. V is TRBV6-6 and J is TRBJ2-7; 13 positions match TRBD2. Germline V gene lookup returns CDR1 MNHNY and CDR2 SVGAGI (reference sequence). Trimming took 6 bases from V and 3 from J; bases not matched to a gene: 5. This CDR3 has 15 amino acids.